This T cell receptor beta chain was found in a study of tumor-infiltrating lymphocytes in primary liver carcinoma. Across the study: Staging placed the tumors at T1-T3 N0M0, and they measured roughly 4.2 to 11 cm across. The yield of productive TCRbeta reads per sample was roughly 3.5 to 7.13 million and was similar across tissue types. Study outcomes and limitations: Tumors and blood were compared for top-250-clone fraction, and tumors had the significantly higher value (p = 0.039).

Production of TCR beta cDNA used roughly 0.55 ug total RNA together with a constant-region primer. Modified slightly, ARM-PCR produced TCR beta libraries over three nested multiplex PCR rounds. The first two PCR rounds used TRBV1-TRBV30 primers with a Cbeta primer, around 10 cycles each. TCRdb re-called the multiplex PCR reads through MiXCR, storing one row per CDR3 protein. The table shows about 180,000 distinct CDR3 sequences, with over 45% occurring only once. Out of unsorted whole blood came the blood RNA, and germline DNA was extracted as well. The CDR3 loop spans 14 amino acids. The junction had 10 bases not matched to a gene; V was cut back by 7 bases and J by 1 base. CDR1 SQVTM and CDR2 ANQGSEA come from the germline V gene. As concerns this clonotype: Its antigen remains unidentified.

This TCR came from a middle-aged man with primary liver carcinoma and hepatitis B virus infection. The chain couples TRBV29-1 to TRBJ2-7, with TRBD1 matching over 7 bases. The sequenced sample consisted of peripheral blood. CDR3 loop: CSAGTGDTSYEQYF. The CDR3, as DNA: TGCAGCGCGGGAACAGGGGACACTTCCTACGAGCAGTACTTC.